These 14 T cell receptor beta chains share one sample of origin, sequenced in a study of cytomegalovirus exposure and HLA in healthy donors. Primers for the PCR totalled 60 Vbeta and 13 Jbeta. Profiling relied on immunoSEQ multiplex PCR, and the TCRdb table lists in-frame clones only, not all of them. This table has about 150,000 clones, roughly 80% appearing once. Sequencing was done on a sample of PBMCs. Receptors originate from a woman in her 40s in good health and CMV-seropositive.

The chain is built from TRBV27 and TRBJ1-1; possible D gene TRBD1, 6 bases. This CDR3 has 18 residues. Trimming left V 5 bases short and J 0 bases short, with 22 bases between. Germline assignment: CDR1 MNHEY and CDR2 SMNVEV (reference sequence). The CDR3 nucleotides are TGTGCCAGCAGTACGACCGGGATACAGGGAGGGCTGAACACTGAAGCTTTCTTT. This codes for CASSTTGIQGGLNTEAFF.

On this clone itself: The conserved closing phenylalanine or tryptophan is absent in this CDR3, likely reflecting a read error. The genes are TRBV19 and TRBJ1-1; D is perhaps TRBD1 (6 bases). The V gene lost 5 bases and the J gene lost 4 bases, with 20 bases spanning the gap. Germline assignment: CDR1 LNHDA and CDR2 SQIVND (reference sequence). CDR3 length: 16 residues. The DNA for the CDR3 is TGTGCCAGTAGTTTTACCGGGGGCGGGAGGAGCACTGAAGCTTTCCTT. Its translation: CASSFTGGGRSTEAFL.

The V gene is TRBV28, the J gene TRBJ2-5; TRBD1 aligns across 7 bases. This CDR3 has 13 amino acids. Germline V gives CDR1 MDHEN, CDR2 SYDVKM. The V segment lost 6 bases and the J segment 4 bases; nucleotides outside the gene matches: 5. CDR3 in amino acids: CASSVGQLETQYF. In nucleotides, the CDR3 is TGTGCCAGCAGCGTGGGACAGTTAGAGACCCAGTACTTC. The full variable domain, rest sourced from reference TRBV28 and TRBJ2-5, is DVKVTQSSRYLVKRTGEKVFLECVQDMDHENMFWYRQDPGLGLRLIYFSYDVKMKEKGDIPEGYSVSREKKERFSLILESASTNQTSMYLCASSVGQLETQYFGPGTRLLVL.

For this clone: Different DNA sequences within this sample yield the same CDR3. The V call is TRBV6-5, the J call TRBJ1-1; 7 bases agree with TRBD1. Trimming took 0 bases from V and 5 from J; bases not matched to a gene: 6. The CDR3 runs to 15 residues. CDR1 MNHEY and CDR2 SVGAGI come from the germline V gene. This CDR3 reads CASSYSGQGETEAFF. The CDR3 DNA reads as TGTGCCAGCAGTTACTCGGGGCAGGGGGAGACTGAAGCTTTCTTT.

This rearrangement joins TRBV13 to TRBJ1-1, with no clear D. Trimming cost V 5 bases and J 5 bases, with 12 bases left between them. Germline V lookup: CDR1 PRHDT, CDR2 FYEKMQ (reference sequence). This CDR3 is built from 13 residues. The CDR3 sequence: CASSPGWATEAFF. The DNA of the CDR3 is TGTGCCAGCAGCCCTGGTTGGGCTACTGAAGCTTTCTTT.

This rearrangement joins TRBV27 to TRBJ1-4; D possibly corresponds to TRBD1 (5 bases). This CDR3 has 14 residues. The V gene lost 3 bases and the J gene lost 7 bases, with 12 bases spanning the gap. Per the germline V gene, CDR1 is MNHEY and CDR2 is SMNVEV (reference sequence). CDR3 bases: TGTGCCAGCAGTTTTGAAAGGGGCACTGAAAAACTGTTTTTT. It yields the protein CASSFERGTEKLFF.

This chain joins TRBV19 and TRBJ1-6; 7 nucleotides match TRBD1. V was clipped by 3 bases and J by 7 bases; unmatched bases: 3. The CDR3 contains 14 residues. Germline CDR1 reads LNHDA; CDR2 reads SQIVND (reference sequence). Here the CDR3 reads CASSIGRGNSPLHF. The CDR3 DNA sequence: TGTGCCAGTAGTATTGGCAGGGGGAATTCACCCCTCCACTTT.

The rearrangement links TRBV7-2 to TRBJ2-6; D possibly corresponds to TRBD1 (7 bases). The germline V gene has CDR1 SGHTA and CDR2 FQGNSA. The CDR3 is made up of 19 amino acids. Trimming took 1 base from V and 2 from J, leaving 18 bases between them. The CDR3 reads CASSLGQGWRETGANVLTF. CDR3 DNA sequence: TGTGCCAGCAGCTTAGGACAGGGATGGAGGGAAACTGGGGCCAACGTCCTGACTTTC.

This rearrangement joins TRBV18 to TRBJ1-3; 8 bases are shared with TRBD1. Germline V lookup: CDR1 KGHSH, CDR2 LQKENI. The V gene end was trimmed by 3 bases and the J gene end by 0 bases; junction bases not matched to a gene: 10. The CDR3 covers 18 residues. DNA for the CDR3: TGTGCCAGCTCACCGGGGACAGGAGTAGGGCGCTCTGGAAACACCATATATTTT. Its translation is CASSPGTGVGRSGNTIYF.

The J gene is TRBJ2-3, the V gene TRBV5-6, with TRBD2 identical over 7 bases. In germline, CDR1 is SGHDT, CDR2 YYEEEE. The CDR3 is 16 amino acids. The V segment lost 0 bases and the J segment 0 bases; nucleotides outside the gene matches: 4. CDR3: CASSLDGRRSTDTQYF. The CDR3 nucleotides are TGTGCCAGCAGCTTGGACGGGAGGAGGAGCACAGATACGCAGTATTTT. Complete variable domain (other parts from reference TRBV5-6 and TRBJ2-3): DAGVTQSPTHLIKTRGQQVTLRCSPKSGHDTVSWYQQALGQGPQFIFQYYEEEERQRGNFPDRFSGHQFPNYSSELNVNALLLGDSALYLCASSLDGRRSTDTQYFGPGTRLTVL.

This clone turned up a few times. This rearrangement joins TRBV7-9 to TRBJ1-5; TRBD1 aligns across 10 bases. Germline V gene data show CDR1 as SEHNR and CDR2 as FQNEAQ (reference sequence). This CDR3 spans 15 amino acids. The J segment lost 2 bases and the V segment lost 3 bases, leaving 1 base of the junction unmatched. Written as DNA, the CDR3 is TGTGCCAGCAGCTTTGGGACAGGGGGCAATCAGCCCCAGCATTTT. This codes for CASSFGTGGNQPQHF.

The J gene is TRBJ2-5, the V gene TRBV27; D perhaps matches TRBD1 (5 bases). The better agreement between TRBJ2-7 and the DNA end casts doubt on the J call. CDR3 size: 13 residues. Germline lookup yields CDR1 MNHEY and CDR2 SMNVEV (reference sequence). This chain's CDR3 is CASSPGSSYEQYF. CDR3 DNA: TGTGCCAGCAGTCCAGGGTCCTCCTACGAGCAGTACTTC.

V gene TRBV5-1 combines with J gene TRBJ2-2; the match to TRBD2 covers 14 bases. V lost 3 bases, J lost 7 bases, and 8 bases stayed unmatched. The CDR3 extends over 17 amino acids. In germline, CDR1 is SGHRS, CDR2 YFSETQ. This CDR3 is CASSSGTSGSWDGELFF. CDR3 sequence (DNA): TGCGCCAGCAGCTCCGGGACTAGCGGGAGTTGGGACGGGGAGCTGTTTTTT.

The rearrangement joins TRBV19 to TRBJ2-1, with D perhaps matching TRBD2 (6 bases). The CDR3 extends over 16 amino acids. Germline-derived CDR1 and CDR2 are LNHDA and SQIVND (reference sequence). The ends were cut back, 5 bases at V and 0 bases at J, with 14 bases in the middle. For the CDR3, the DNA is TGTGCCAGTAGTCCCGGGGACTTCAGCTCCTACAATGAGCAGTTCTTC. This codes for CASSPGDFSSYNEQFF.